These 17 T cell receptor beta chains originate from one sample sequenced in a study of cytomegalovirus exposure and HLA in healthy donors. In the PCR, 60 Vbeta and 13 Jbeta primers were used. Clones were sequenced by immunoSEQ multiplex PCR, and TCRdb holds only the in-frame ones, with some missing. Of roughly 84,000 clones listed, roughly 80% are singletons. The sequenced sample was PBMCs. These TCRs come from a human donor in good health.

The chain carries TRBV5-6 and TRBJ2-4; 8 bases fit TRBD1. The CDR3 covers 16 residues. Germline V gene data show CDR1 as SGHDT and CDR2 as YYEEEE. J gave up 4 bases and V 4 bases, and 10 bases lay outside the gene matches. CDR3 residues: CASSAASGGVKNIQYF. CDR3 coding DNA: TGTGCCAGCAGCGCTGCCTCAGGGGGCGTTAAAAACATTCAGTACTTC.

This clone was observed once. The chain links TRBV30 to TRBJ1-3, with TRBD1 identical over 8 bases. The V segment lost 3 bases and the J segment 4 bases; nucleotides outside the gene matches: 5. Germline lookup yields CDR1 GTSNPN and CDR2 SVGIG (reference sequence). This CDR3 region has 14 residues. The CDR3, as DNA: TGTGCCTGGAGCCAGACAGGGGTCGGAAACACCATATATTTT. Translating gives CAWSQTGVGNTIYF.

This clone was counted once. This chain connects TRBV18 to TRBJ2-7, with 16 bases lining up with TRBD2. This CDR3 spans 16 amino acids. Germline V gives CDR1 KGHSH, CDR2 LQKENI. The trim removed 2 bases at V and 2 bases at J, leaving 0 bases unmatched. CDR3 residues: CASSPGTSGGAYEQYF. The CDR3 DNA sequence: TGTGCCAGCTCACCAGGGACTAGCGGGGGGGCCTACGAGCAGTACTTC.

V and J are TRBV6-6 and TRBJ1-5, with 8 bases fitting TRBD1. CDR1 and CDR2 from the germline V gene are MNHNY and SVGAGI (reference sequence). The J segment lost 7 bases and the V segment lost 5 bases, leaving 7 bases of the junction unmatched. The CDR3 totals 14 residues. The CDR3 loop is CASSPDRVNQPQHF. DNA for the CDR3: TGTGCCAGCAGTCCGGACAGGGTAAACCAGCCCCAGCATTTT.

This rearrangement joins TRBV18 to TRBJ1-1; 10 nucleotides agree with TRBD1. The CDR3 covers 13 residues. The germline V gene encodes CDR1 KGHSH and CDR2 LQKENI. V lost 3 bases to trimming and J lost 7 bases; unmatched junction nucleotides: 2. DNA for the CDR3: TGTGCCAGCTCACCCGGGACAGGGGATGAAGCTTTCTTT. Its protein is CASSPGTGDEAFF. Based on the CDR3 plus reference TRBV18 and TRBJ1-1, the full variable domain is NAGVMQNPRHLVRRRGQEARLRCSPMKGHSHVYWYRQLPEEGLKFMVYLQKENIIDESGMPKERFSAEFPKEGPSILRIQQVVRGDSAAYFCASSPGTGDEAFFGQGTRLTVV.

The chain combines TRBV5-4 with TRBJ2-1, with TRBD2 matching 7 bases. The CDR3 runs 17 residues. Germline V gene sequence: CDR1 SGHNT, CDR2 YYREEE (reference sequence). V was clipped by 1 base and J by 0 bases; unmatched bases: 7. In nucleotides, the CDR3 is TGTGCCAGCAGCTTGCTCATCTTAGCGGGCTCCTACAATGAGCAGTTCTTC. It specifies CASSLLILAGSYNEQFF.

This clone was counted only a few times. The chain has TRBV5-4 and TRBJ1-1; no firm D call. Deletions cut 4 bases from V and 0 bases from J, with 10 bases between. From germline, CDR1 is SGHNT and CDR2 YYREEE (reference sequence). The length of the CDR3 is 14 residues. DNA for the CDR3: TGTGCCAGCAGCACGCAGTCAGTGAACACTGAAGCTTTCTTT. It encodes CASSTQSVNTEAFF.

As concerns this clone: A junction boundary mismatches the germline segment, possibly from a read error. The CDR3 here is CASTKTPNTGELFF. The DNA for the CDR3 is TGTGCTAGCACCAAGACTCCGAACACCGGGGAGCTGTTTTTT. The gene calls are TRBV7-7 and TRBJ2-2; D not resolved. In germline, CDR1 is SSHAT, CDR2 FNYEAQ (reference sequence). The CDR3 has 14 amino acids. The whole variable domain, filled in from reference TRBV7-7 and TRBJ2-2, reads GAGVSQSPRYKVTKRGQDVTLRCDPISSHATLYWYQQALGQGPEFLTYFNYEAQPDKSGLPSDRFSAERPEGSISTLTIQRTEQRDSAMYRCASTKTPNTGELFFGEGSRLTVL.

This chain joins TRBV2 and TRBJ1-5, with D hard to call. V lost 1 base and J 0 bases, leaving 4 bases between the germline ends. This CDR3 spans 14 amino acids. CDR1 is SNHLY, CDR2 FYNNEI, per germline. The CDR3 spells CASSEVLSNQPQHF. The CDR3, as DNA: TGTGCCAGCAGTGAAGTTCTTAGCAATCAGCCCCAGCATTTT. Based on the CDR3 plus reference TRBV2 and TRBJ1-5, the full variable domain is EPEVTQTPSHQVTQMGQEVILRCVPISNHLYFYWYRQILGQKVEFLVSFYNNEISEKSEIFDDQFSVERPDGSNFTLKIRSTKLEDSAMYFCASSEVLSNQPQHFGDGTRLSIL.

The CDR3 bases are TGCGCCAGCTCCCGTTGGGGGGGGCCTCCGACCACAGATACGCAGTATTTT. It is translated as CASSRWGGPPTTDTQYF. The genes are TRBV10-2 and TRBJ2-3; TRBD2 might be the D (7 bases). Between the trimmed V and J ends, which lost 8 bases and 2 bases, there was a span of 23 bases. The CDR3 runs 17 residues. Germline CDR1 is WSHSY and CDR2 is SAAADI.

This clone appeared a single time. V usage is TRBV6-1 and J usage is TRBJ2-5; 8 positions agree with TRBD1. J lost 5 bases, V lost 4 bases, and 6 bases had no gene match. The CDR3 has 14 amino acids. The V gene's germline CDR1 is MNHNS and CDR2 SASEGT. DNA of the CDR3: TGTGCCAGCAGTGTTGGACAGGGTTCGGAGACCCAGTACTTC. Translating gives CASSVGQGSETQYF.

As regards this clone: Relative to the germline gene, one junction end is altered; a read error may explain this. The V call is TRBV7-7, the J call TRBJ2-7, with 8 bases lining up with TRBD1. The length of the CDR3 is 13 residues. Germline values: CDR1 SSHAT, CDR2 FNYEAQ (reference sequence). CDR3 coding DNA: TGTGCTAGCAGCCGCGGGACAGGTTACGAGCAGTACTTC. Translation: CASSRGTGYEQYF.

The CDR3: CASSLGLRQGYEQYF. The CDR3 bases are TGTGCCAGCAGCTTAGGGCTCCGTCAGGGCTACGAGCAGTACTTC. The gene calls are TRBV7-2 and TRBJ2-7; TRBD1 might be the D (5 bases). Trimming shortened V by 1 base and J by 3 bases, and 13 bases separated the two germline ends. The germline CDR1 and CDR2 sequences are SGHTA and FQGNSA. The CDR3 sequence is 15 residues long.

To note about this clone: The junction departs from germline at one end; a sequencing error may be responsible. This rearrangement joins TRBV27 to TRBJ2-1, with a possible D match to TRBD2 (6 bases). The CDR3 consists of 14 residues. The germline CDR1 and CDR2 sequences are MNHEY and SMNVEV (reference sequence). CDR3 DNA sequence: TGTGCCAGCAGTTCAAGACGGGGGTCGGATTACAGGATCTTC. Translating it yields CASSSRRGSDYRIF.

The J gene is TRBJ2-5, the V gene TRBV7-8; D is undetermined. From germline, CDR1 is SGHVS and CDR2 FQNEAQ. This CDR3 contains 14 residues. The germline V and J ends were trimmed by 3 bases and 1 base, with 9 bases remaining between them. CDR3 nucleotides: TGTGCCAGCAGCTTTGAACTGGTCCAAGAGACCCAGTACTTC. Its translation is CASSFELVQETQYF.

This CDR3 is CASSELDRGEAFF. The CDR3 DNA sequence: TGTGCCAGCAGTGAGCTAGACAGGGGTGAAGCTTTCTTT. V usage is TRBV6-1 and J usage is TRBJ1-1; the match to TRBD1 covers 8 bases. CDR3 size: 13 residues. V was clipped by 3 bases and J by 7 bases; unmatched bases: 4. Looked up from germline, CDR1 is MNHNS and CDR2 is SASEGT.

The chain has TRBV5-1 and TRBJ2-1; TRBD2 aligns across 9 bases. The CDR3 runs to 14 residues. Germline V CDR1 and CDR2: SGHRS, YFSETQ. Losses at the gene ends were 4 bases for V and 8 bases for J; bases not matched to a gene: 7. The CDR3 nucleotides read TGCGCCAGCAGCCCTAGAGCGGGGGGAGATGAGCAGTTCTTC. Residues: CASSPRAGGDEQFF.